This T cell receptor beta chain came from a study of blood T cell repertoires in COVID-19. Authors' methods: Amplification of reference gene primers provided the estimated nucleated cell counts. Clones were sequenced by immunoSEQ multiplex PCR, and TCRdb holds only the in-frame ones, with some missing. V and J calls and clone size come straight from that table; D and trimming were deduced from the DNA. The data hold about 370,000 clones, with approximately 89% observed a single time. The CDR3 is 15 residues long. V was shortened by 5 bases and J by 5 bases, with 15 bases between the two germline ends. CDR1 MRHNA and CDR2 SNTAGT come from the germline V gene. Recruitment covered under 25 US areas and drew participants whose ages spanned about 18 to 90 years. Participants classified as exposed had met a COVID-19 case within 2 weeks before study entry.

This receptor was identified in a middle-aged woman who had been exposed to COVID-19. Sequencing was done on a sample of PBMCs or T cells enriched from blood (not recorded which). J is TRBJ2-2 and V is TRBV6-4; D is possibly TRBD1 (6 bases). The CDR3 DNA sequence: TGTGCCAGCAGTCAAGTGACAGGCGGGACCGGGGAGCTGTTTTTT. It encodes CASSQVTGGTGELFF.